The rows below give T cell receptor beta chains drawn from one sample of a study of CD8 T cells in Susac syndrome. MiXCR, run by TCRdb on the immunoSEQ multiplex PCR reads, gives a single entry per CDR3 protein. This table has about 280,000 distinct CDR3 sequences, 70% to 90% appearing once. Sample: CD8+ T cells from PBMCs. Receptors originate from a human donor with multiple sclerosis. Each CDR3 is given with its conserved first and last residue. Fields, in order: D gene, V gene, clone size, J gene, CDR3 DNA, CDR3 protein. A D gene is named only where the DNA matches it firmly. Size is stated for part of the rows, as once, few or many counts, or as a class when the clone is expanded.

D: .; V: TRBV20-1; size: .; J: TRBJ2-7; DNA: TGCAGTGCTTACACCGGCCAAACCCCCCCCTACGAGCAGTACTTC; CDR3: CSAYTGQTPPYEQYF
D: TRBD1; V: TRBV7-9; size: .; J: TRBJ2-3; DNA: TGTGCCAGCAGCTCATCACAGGGGAGAGGGTCAGATACGCAGTATTTT; CDR3: CASSSSQGRGSDTQYF
D: .; V: TRBV7-9; size: few; J: TRBJ2-7; DNA: TGTGCCAGCAGTCCTGTGGGTCGGCAGGCCTACGAGCAGTACTTC; CDR3: CASSPVGRQAYEQYF
D: TRBD1; V: TRBV18; size: .; J: TRBJ2-1; DNA: TGTGCCAGCTCACCAGGGGACAGGGTTTACAATGAGCAGTTCTTC; CDR3: CASSPGDRVYNEQFF
D: .; V: TRBV7-8; size: .; J: TRBJ2-2; DNA: TGTGCCAGCAGCCGGCGGGAATCGAACACCGGGGAGCTGTTTTTT; CDR3: CASSRRESNTGELFF
D: .; V: TRBV3-1; size: few; J: TRBJ1-2; DNA: TGTGCCAGCAGCCTAAGGAAAGATGGCTACACCTTC; CDR3: CASSLRKDGYTF
D: .; V: TRBV5-1; size: .; J: TRBJ2-1; DNA: TGCGCCAGCAGCTCTCCCCCCTGGAGCTCGGGCAATGAGCAGTTCTTC; CDR3: CASSSPPWSSGNEQFF
D: .; V: TRBV28; size: .; J: TRBJ2-1; DNA: TGTGCCAGCAGTTTAGTTGGGTCTGAAGGGAAGTACAATGAGCAGTTCTTC; CDR3: CASSLVGSEGKYNEQFF
D: .; V: TRBV28; size: .; J: TRBJ2-1; DNA: TGTGCCAGCAGTTATCCGGAATACGAGCAGTTCTTC; CDR3: CASSYPEYEQFF
D: TRBD1; V: TRBV19; size: .; J: TRBJ2-7; DNA: TGTGCCAGTAGTGGCCGGGACAGGAACTACGAGCAGTACTTC; CDR3: CASSGRDRNYEQYF
D: .; V: TRBV20-1; size: .; J: TRBJ1-2; DNA: TGCAGTGCTAGAGAACGGACAGCCTATGGCTACACCTTC; CDR3: CSARERTAYGYTF
D: .; V: TRBV27; size: .; J: TRBJ2-7; DNA: TGTGCCAGCAGTCCCCGGGACGGACCCTACGAGCAGTACTTC; CDR3: CASSPRDGPYEQYF
D: .; V: TRBV9; size: .; J: TRBJ1-1; DNA: TGTGCCAGCAGCGTGGGGGACGGACTGAACACTGAAGCTTTCTTT; CDR3: CASSVGDGLNTEAFF
D: .; V: TRBV12-3/TRBV12-4; size: once; J: TRBJ2-1; DNA: TGTGCCAGCAGTCTCCAGTCCTTCCCCTACAATGAGCAGTTCTTC; CDR3: CASSLQSFPYNEQFF
D: .; V: TRBV29-1; size: once; J: TRBJ1-1; DNA: TGCAGCGTTGATCCAGGACCTGAAGCTTTCTTT; CDR3: CSVDPGPEAFF
D: TRBD1; V: TRBV23-1; size: .; J: TRBJ1-2; DNA: TGCGCCAGCAGTCCGGGACAGGGGGCAGTCTATGGCTACACCTTC; CDR3: CASSPGQGAVYGYTF
D: .; V: TRBV7-9; size: .; J: TRBJ2-1; DNA: TGTGCCAGCAGCTTAGGTCTCGGGACATTCAATGAGCAGTTCTTC; CDR3: CASSLGLGTFNEQFF
D: TRBD2; V: TRBV6-1; size: .; J: TRBJ2-1; DNA: TGTGCCAGCAGTGAAAAGGTACTAGCGGCCTACAATGAGCAGTTCTTC; CDR3: CASSEKVLAAYNEQFF
D: .; V: TRBV7-9; size: .; J: TRBJ1-2; DNA: TGTGCCAGCATCTCCCTCCCCCGTGGCTACACCTTC; CDR3: CASISLPRGYTF
D: TRBD1; V: TRBV12-3/TRBV12-4; size: .; J: TRBJ2-3; DNA: TGTGCCAGCAGTGCGCACCTACAGGGGCCGAGGACAGATACGCAGTATTTT; CDR3: CASSAHLQGPRTDTQYF
D: TRBD2; V: TRBV20-1; size: .; J: TRBJ2-4; DNA: TGCAGTGCTAGGCCGAGCGGGAGGGGGCACATTCAGTACTTC; CDR3: CSARPSGRGHIQYF
D: .; V: TRBV19; size: .; J: TRBJ1-5; DNA: TGTGCCAGTAGTGAGTCAAACAGGCTCAATCAGCCCCAGCATTTT; CDR3: CASSESNRLNQPQHF
D: .; V: TRBV21-1; size: .; J: TRBJ2-7; DNA: TGTGCCAGCGGCAATGAGAGTAGGTACCCAGTCAGCGAGCAGTACTTC; CDR3: CASGNESRYPVSEQYF
D: .; V: TRBV4-1; size: .; J: TRBJ2-2; DNA: TGCGCCAGCAGCCCCCGGGACGTACCGACCGGGGAGCTGTTTTTT; CDR3: CASSPRDVPTGELFF
D: TRBD1; V: TRBV6-5; size: few; J: TRBJ2-7; DNA: TGTGCCAGCAGTCACCGGGACAGTGTCTCCTACGAGCAGTACTTC; CDR3: CASSHRDSVSYEQYF
D: TRBD1; V: TRBV10-2; size: .; J: TRBJ2-2; DNA: TGCGCCAGCAGTGTGGGACAGAGAGCGAACACCGGGGAGCTGTTTTTT; CDR3: CASSVGQRANTGELFF
D: .; V: TRBV2; size: once; J: TRBJ2-1; DNA: TGTGCCAGCAGTGATCTCGATCCTGAGGTTAGTCCCCCACAAAACAATGAGCAGTTCTTC; CDR3: CASSDLDPEVSPPQNNEQFF
D: .; V: TRBV27; size: few; J: TRBJ1-1; DNA: TGTGCCAGCAGTCACGGGACTGAAGCTTTCTTT; CDR3: CASSHGTEAFF
D: .; V: TRBV11-2; size: .; J: TRBJ2-1; DNA: TGTGCCAGCAGCTTCTCTCCCGAACCACACAATGAGCAGTTCTTC; CDR3: CASSFSPEPHNEQFF
D: .; V: TRBV5-4; size: .; J: TRBJ2-3; DNA: TGTGCCAGCAGCTTGAACGGCCTCACAGATACGCAGTATTTT; CDR3: CASSLNGLTDTQYF
D: TRBD2; V: TRBV11-2; size: .; J: TRBJ2-7; DNA: TGTGCCAGCAGCTTCGGCACACTAGCGGGATACGAGCAGTACTTC; CDR3: CASSFGTLAGYEQYF
D: .; V: TRBV2; size: .; J: TRBJ1-2; DNA: TGTGCCAGCCCTCGGGCGCTTCCTTTTAACTATGGCTACACCTTC; CDR3: CASPRALPFNYGYTF
D: .; V: TRBV28; size: .; J: TRBJ2-5; DNA: TGTGCCAGCAGTTTAGTAAGGCAAGAGACCCAGTACTTC; CDR3: CASSLVRQETQYF
D: .; V: TRBV28; size: .; J: TRBJ2-7; DNA: TGTGCCAGCAGTCTTGGGCCGGGGGAGCAGTACTTC; CDR3: CASSLGPGEQYF
D: .; V: TRBV27; size: once; J: TRBJ2-4; DNA: TGTGCCAGCAGTTTATCGATGGGGGCCTTGTACATTCAGTACTTC; CDR3: CASSLSMGALYIQYF
D: .; V: TRBV29-1; size: .; J: TRBJ2-7; DNA: TGCAGCGTTGCCCATGAGCCCTACGAGCAGTACTTC; CDR3: CSVAHEPYEQYF
D: TRBD2; V: TRBV4-1; size: .; J: TRBJ2-1; DNA: TGCGCCAGCAGCCACGAGTTGACTAGCGGGATCTCCAATGAGCAGTTCTTC; CDR3: CASSHELTSGISNEQFF
D: TRBD1; V: TRBV5-4; size: once; J: TRBJ1-4; DNA: TGTGCCAGCAGCGAACGGGACAGGGTTGAAAAACTGTTTTTT; CDR3: CASSERDRVEKLFF
D: TRBD1; V: TRBV28; size: .; J: TRBJ1-1; DNA: TGTGCCAGCAGTTTTAATATCGGGACAGCGAACACTGAAGCTTTCTTT; CDR3: CASSFNIGTANTEAFF
D: TRBD2; V: TRBV11-2; size: .; J: TRBJ2-2; DNA: TGTGCCAGCAGTTCTAGCGGTGCGAACACCGGGGAGCTGTTTTTT; CDR3: CASSSSGANTGELFF
D: .; V: TRBV5-5; size: .; J: TRBJ2-1; DNA: TGTGCCAGCAGCTTGTGGCTAGAGGCCAATGAGCAGTTCTTC; CDR3: CASSLWLEANEQFF
D: .; V: TRBV20-1; size: few; J: TRBJ2-7; DNA: TGCAGTGCTAGAGATCTCGCGGGGGCCTCCTACGAGCAGTACTTC; CDR3: CSARDLAGASYEQYF
D: .; V: TRBV29-1; size: .; J: TRBJ2-2; DNA: TGCAGCGCTGACCACGCCGGGGAGCTGTTTTTT; CDR3: CSADHAGELFF
D: TRBD2; V: TRBV9; size: few; J: TRBJ2-7; DNA: TGTGCCAGCAGCGTCAGCGGGAAAGACGAGCAGTACTTC; CDR3: CASSVSGKDEQYF
D: .; V: TRBV27; size: .; J: TRBJ2-5; DNA: TGTGCCAGCAGGCCCTCGTCGGTTGCGCCCGGGGAGACCCAGTACTTC; CDR3: CASRPSSVAPGETQYF
D: TRBD2; V: TRBV29-1; size: once; J: TRBJ2-7; DNA: TGCAGCGGATTAGCGGGATACGAGCAGTACTTC; CDR3: CSGLAGYEQYF
D: .; V: TRBV7-6; size: .; J: TRBJ2-7; DNA: TGTGCCAGCAGCCCGACCTTCAGGGCGGGCCACGAGCAGTACTTC; CDR3: CASSPTFRAGHEQYF
D: TRBD2; V: TRBV28; size: .; J: TRBJ2-3; DNA: TGTGCCAGCAGTTTTCCGCGGGAGGGCCTTTTCACAGATACGCAGTATTTT; CDR3: CASSFPREGLFTDTQYF
D: TRBD1; V: TRBV5-1; size: .; J: TRBJ2-7; DNA: TGCGCCAGCAGCCAAGGGACAGGCGTCTACGAGCAGTACTTC; CDR3: CASSQGTGVYEQYF
D: TRBD1; V: TRBV14; size: .; J: TRBJ2-7; DNA: TGTGCCAGCAGCCAGTGGGACAGCCCCTACGAGCAGTACTTC; CDR3: CASSQWDSPYEQYF
D: TRBD1; V: TRBV29-1; size: .; J: TRBJ2-7; DNA: TGCAGCGTTACAGGGGGTCGCTCCTACGAGCAGTACTTC; CDR3: CSVTGGRSYEQYF
D: .; V: TRBV16; size: .; J: TRBJ2-5; DNA: TGTGCCAGCAGCCGCGTTCAAGGGGAAGAGACCCAGTACTTC; CDR3: CASSRVQGEETQYF